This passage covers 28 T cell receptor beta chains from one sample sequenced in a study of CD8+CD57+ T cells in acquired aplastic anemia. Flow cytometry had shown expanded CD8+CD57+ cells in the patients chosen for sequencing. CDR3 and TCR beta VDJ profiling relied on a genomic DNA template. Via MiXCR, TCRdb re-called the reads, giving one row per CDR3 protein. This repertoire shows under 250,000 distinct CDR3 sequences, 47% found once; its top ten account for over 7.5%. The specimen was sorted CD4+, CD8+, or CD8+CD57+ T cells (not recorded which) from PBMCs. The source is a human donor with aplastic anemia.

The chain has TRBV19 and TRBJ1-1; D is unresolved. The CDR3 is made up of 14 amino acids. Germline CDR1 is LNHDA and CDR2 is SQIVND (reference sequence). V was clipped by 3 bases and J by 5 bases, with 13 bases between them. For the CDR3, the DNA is TGTGCCAGTAGTATTTGGGCAACGGGGACTGAAGCTTTCTTT. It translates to CASSIWATGTEAFF.

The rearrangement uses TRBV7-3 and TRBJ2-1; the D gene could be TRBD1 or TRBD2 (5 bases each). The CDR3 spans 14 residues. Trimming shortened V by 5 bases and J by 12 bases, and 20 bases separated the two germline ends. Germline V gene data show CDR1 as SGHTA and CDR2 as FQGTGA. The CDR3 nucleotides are TGTGCCAGCAGCCAAACGCACGGGGTCACAGGGCAGTTCTTC. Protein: CASSQTHGVTGQFF. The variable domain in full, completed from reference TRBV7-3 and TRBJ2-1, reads GAGVSQTPSNKVTEKGKYVELRCDPISGHTALYWYRQSLGQGPEFLIYFQGTGAADDSGLPNDRFFAVRPEGSVSTLKIQRTERGDSAVYLCASSQTHGVTGQFFGPGTRLTVL.

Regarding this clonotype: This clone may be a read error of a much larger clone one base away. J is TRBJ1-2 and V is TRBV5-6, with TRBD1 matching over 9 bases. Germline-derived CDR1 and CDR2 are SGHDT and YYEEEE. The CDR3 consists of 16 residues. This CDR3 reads CASSWDRDNDNYGCTF. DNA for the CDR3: TGTGCCAGCAGCTGGGACAGGGACAATGATAACTATGGCTGCACCTTC.

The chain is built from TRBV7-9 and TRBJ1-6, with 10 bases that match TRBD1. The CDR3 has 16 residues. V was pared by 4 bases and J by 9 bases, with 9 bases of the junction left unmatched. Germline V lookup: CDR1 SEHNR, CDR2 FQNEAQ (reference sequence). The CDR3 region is CASSSDRGGAASPLHF. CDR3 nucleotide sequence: TGTGCCAGCAGCTCGGACAGGGGGGGGGCCGCTTCACCCCTCCACTTT.

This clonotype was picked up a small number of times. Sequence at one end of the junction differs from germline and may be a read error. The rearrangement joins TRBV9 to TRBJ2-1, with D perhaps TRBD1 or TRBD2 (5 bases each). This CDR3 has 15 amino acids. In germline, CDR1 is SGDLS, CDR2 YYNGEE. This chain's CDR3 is CASSVAGLYQETQYF. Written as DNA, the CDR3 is TGTGCCAGCAGCGTAGCGGGGCTGTACCAAGAGACCCAGTATTTC.

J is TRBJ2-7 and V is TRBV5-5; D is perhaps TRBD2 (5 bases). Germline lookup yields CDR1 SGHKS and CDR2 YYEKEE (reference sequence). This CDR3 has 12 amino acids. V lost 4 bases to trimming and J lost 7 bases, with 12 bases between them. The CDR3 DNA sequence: TGTGCCAGCAGCATAGGACTGGGAGAGCAGTACTTC. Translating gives CASSIGLGEQYF. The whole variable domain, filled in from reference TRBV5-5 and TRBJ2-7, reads DAGVTQSPTHLIKTRGQQVTLRCSPISGHKSVSWYQQVLGQGPQFIFQYYEKEERGRGNFPDRFSARQFPNYSSELNVNALLLGDSALYLCASSIGLGEQYFGPGTRLTVT.

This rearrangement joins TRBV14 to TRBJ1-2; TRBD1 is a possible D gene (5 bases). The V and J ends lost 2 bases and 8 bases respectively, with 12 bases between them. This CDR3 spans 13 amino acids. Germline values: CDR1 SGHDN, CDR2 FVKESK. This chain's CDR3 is CASSQKGTGGYTF. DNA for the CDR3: TGTGCCAGCAGCCAAAAGGGGACGGGAGGCTACACCTTC.

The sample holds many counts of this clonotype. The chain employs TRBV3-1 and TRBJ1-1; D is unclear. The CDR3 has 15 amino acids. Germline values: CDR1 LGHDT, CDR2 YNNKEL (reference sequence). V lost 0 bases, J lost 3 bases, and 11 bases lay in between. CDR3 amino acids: CASSQEWKRDTEAFF. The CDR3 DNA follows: TGTGCCAGCAGCCAAGAGTGGAAACGGGACACTGAAGCTTTCTTT.

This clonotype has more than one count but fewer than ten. The CDR3 DNA sequence: TGCGCCAGCAGCCAAGAATGGAAGTGGAACTATGGCTACACCTTC. Residues: CASSQEWKWNYGYTF. This sequence joins TRBV4-1 and TRBJ1-2, with D uncertain. CDR1 is MGHRA, CDR2 YSYEKL, per germline. The CDR3 is 15 residues long. Trimming shortened V by 0 bases and J by 2 bases, and 10 bases separated the two germline ends.

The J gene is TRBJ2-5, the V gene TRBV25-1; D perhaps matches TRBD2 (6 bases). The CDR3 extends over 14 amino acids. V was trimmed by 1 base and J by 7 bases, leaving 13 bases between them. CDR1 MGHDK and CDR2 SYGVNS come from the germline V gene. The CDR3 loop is CASSEWGTGGTQYF. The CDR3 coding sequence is TGTGCCAGCAGTGAATGGGGGACTGGCGGGACCCAGTACTTC.

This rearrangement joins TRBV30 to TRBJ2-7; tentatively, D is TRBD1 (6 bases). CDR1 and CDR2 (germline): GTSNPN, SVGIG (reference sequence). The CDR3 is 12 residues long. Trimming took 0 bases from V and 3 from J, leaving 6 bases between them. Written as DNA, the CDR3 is TGTGCCTGGAGTGTAGGGGGCTACGAGCAGTACTTC. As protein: CAWSVGGYEQYF.

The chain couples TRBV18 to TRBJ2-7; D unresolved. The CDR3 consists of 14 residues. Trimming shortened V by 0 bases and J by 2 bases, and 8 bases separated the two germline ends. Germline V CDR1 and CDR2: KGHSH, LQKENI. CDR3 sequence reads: CASSPPQAPYEQYF. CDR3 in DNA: TGTGCCAGCTCACCACCCCAGGCCCCCTACGAGCAGTACTTC.

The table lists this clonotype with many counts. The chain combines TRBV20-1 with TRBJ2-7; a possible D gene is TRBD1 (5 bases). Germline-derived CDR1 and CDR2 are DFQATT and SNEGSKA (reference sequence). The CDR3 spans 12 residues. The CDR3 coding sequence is TGCAGCGCCCCTGCAGGGACCTACGAGCAGTACTTC. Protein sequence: CSAPAGTYEQYF.

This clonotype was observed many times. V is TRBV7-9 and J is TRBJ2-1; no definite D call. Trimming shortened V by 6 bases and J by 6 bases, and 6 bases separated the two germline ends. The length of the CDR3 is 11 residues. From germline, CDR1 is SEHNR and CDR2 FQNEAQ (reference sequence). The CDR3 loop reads CASSSSNEQFF. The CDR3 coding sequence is TGTGCCAGCAGTTCTAGCAATGAGCAGTTCTTC.

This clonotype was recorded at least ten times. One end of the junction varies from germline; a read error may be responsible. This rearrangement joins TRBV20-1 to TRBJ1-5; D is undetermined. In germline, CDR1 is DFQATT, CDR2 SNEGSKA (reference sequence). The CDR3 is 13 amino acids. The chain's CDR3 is CSARDNSNQPQHF. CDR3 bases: TGCAGTGCCAGAGACAATAGCAATCAGCCCCAGCATTTT.

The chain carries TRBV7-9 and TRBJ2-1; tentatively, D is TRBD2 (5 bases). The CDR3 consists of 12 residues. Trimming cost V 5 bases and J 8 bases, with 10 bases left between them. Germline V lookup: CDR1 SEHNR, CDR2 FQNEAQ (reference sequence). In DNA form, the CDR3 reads TGTGCCAGCAGCAGCCTAGCAGATGAGCAGTTCTTC. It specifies CASSSLADEQFF.

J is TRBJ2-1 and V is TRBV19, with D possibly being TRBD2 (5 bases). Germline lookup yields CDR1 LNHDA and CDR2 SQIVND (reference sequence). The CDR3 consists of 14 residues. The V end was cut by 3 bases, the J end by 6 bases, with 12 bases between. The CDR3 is CASSIGNSGNEQFF. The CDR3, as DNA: TGTGCCAGTAGTATCGGGAATAGTGGCAATGAGCAGTTCTTC.

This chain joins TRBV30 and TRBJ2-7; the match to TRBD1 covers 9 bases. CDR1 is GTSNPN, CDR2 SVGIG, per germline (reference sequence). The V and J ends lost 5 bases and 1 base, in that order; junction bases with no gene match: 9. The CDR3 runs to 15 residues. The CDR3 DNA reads TGTGCCTGGGAGACCGGGACAGGGCTTTCCTACGAGCAGTACTTC. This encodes CAWETGTGLSYEQYF. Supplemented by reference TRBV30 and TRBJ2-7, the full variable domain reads SQTIHQWPATLVQPVGSPLSLECTVEGTSNPNLYWYRQAAGRGLQLLFYSVGIGQISSEVPQNLSASRPQDRQFILSSKKLLLSDSGFYLCAWETGTGLSYEQYFGPGTRLTVT.

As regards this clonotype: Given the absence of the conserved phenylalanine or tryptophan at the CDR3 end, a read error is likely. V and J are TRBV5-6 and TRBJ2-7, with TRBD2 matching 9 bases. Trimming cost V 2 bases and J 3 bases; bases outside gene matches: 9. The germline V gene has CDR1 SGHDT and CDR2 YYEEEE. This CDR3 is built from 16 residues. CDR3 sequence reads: CASSLRGRALIYEQYS. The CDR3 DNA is TGTGCCAGCAGCTTACGCGGGAGGGCCTTAATCTACGAGCAGTACTCC.

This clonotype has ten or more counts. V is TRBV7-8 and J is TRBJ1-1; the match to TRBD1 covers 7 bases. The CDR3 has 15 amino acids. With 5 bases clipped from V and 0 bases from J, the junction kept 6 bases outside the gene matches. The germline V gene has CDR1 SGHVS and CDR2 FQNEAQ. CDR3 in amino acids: CASSGQDGMNTEAFF. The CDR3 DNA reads TGTGCCAGCAGCGGACAGGACGGAATGAACACTGAAGCTTTCTTT.

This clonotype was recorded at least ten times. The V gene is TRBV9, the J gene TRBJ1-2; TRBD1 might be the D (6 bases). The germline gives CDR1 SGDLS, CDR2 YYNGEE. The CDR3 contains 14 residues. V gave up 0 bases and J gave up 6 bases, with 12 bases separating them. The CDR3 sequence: CASSVVGGRHGYTF. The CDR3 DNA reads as TGTGCCAGCAGCGTAGTCGGGGGGCGCCATGGCTACACCTTC.

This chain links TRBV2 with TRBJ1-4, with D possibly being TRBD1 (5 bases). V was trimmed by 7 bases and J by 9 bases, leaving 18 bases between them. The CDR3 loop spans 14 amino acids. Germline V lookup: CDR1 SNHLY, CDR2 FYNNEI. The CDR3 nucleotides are TGTGCCAGCATTGGGGGGGAGGCCGCTAAAAAACTGTTTTTT. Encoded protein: CASIGGEAAKKLFF.

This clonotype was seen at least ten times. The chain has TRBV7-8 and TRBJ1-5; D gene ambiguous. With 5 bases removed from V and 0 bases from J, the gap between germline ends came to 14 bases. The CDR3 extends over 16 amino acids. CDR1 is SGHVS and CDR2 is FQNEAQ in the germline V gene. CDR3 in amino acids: CASSPLWGSSNQPQHF. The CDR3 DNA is TGTGCCAGCAGCCCGCTTTGGGGTTCTAGCAATCAGCCCCAGCATTTT. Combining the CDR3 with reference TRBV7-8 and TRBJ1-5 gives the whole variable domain GAGVSQSPRYKVAKRGQDVALRCDPISGHVSLFWYQQALGQGPEFLTYFQNEAQLDKSGLPSDRFFAERPEGSVSTLKIQRTQQEDSAVYLCASSPLWGSSNQPQHFGDGTRLSIL.

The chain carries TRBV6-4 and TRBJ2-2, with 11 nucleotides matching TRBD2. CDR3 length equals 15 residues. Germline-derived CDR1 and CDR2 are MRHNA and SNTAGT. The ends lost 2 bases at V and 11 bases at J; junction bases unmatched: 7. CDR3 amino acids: CASSDASGGPHELFF. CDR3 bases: TGTGCCAGCAGTGACGCTAGCGGGGGGCCCCATGAGCTGTTTTTT.

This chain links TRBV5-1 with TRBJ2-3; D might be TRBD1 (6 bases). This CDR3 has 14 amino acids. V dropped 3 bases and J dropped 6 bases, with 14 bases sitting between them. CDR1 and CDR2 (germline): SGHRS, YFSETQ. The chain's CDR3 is CASSSYREQDTQYF. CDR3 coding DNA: TGCGCCAGCAGCTCTTACAGGGAGCAGGATACGCAGTATTTT.

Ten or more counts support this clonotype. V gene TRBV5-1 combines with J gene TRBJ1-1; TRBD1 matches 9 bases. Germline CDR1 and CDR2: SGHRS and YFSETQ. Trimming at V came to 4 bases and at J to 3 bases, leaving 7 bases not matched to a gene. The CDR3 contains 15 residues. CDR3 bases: TGCGCCAGCAGCCTCACAGGGGGCGCACACACTGAAGCTTTCTTT. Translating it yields CASSLTGGAHTEAFF. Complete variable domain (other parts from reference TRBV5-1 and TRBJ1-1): KAGVTQTPRYLIKTRGQQVTLSCSPISGHRSVSWYQQTPGQGLQFLFEYFSETQRNKGNFPGRFSGRQFSNSRSEMNVSTLELGDSALYLCASSLTGGAHTEAFFGQGTRLTVV.

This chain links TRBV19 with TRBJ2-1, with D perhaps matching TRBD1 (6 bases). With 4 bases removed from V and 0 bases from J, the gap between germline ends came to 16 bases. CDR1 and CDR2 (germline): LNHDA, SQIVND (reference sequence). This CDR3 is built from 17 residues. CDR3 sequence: CASSTDAGVSSYNEQFF. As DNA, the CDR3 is TGTGCCAGTAGTACCGACGCAGGGGTAAGCTCCTACAATGAGCAGTTCTTC.

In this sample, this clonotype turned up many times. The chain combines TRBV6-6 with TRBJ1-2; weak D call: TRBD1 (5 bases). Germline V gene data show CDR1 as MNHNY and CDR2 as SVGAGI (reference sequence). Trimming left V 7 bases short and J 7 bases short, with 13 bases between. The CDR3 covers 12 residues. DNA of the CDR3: TGTGCCAGCACGGGGGACGGACGTGGCTACACCTTC. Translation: CASTGDGRGYTF.